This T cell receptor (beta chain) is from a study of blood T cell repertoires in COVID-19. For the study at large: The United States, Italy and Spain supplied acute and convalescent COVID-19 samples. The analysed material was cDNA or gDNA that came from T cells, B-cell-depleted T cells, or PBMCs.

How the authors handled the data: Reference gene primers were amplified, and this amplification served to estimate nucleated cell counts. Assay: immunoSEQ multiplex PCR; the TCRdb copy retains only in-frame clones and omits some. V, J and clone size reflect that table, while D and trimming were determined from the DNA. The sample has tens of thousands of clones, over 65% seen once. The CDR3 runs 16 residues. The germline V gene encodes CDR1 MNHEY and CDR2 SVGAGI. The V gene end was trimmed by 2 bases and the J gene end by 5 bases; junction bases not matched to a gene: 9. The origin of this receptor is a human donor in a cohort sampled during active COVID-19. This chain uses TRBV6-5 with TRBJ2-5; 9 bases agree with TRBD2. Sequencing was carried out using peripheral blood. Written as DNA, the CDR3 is TGTGCCAGCAGTTACGTGGGCGGGGGGGCCGGTGAGACCCAGTACTTC. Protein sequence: CASSYVGGGAGETQYF.